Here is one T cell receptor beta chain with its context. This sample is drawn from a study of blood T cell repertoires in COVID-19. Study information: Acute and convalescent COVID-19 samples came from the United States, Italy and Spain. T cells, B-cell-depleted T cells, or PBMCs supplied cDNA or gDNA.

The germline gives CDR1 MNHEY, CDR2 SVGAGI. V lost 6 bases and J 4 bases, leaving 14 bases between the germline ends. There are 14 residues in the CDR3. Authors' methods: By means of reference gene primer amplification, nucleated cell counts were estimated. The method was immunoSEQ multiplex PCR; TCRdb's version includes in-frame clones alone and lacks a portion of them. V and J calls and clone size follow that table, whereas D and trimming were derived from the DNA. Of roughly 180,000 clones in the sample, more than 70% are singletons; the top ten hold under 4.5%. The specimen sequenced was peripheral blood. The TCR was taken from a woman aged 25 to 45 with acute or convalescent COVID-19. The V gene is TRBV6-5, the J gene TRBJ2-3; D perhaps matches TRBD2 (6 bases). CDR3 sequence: CASRFTSSADTQYF. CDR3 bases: TGTGCCAGCAGGTTTACTTCTAGCGCAGATACGCAGTATTTT.